These T cell receptor beta chains were read from a single sample in a study of shared clonotypes between healthy human individuals. The repertoire was sequenced with immunoSEQ multiplex PCR; TCRdb's copy has only in-frame clones and lacks some. The data contain roughly 520,000 clones, about 96% of them singletons. The sample was naive CD4+ T cells sorted from blood. These receptors came from a woman under 40 in good health. The CDR3 runs from the conserved cysteine through the conserved F or W. Each record gives: J gene, clone size, V gene, D gene, CDR3 length, CDR3 protein, CDR3 DNA. The D gene is left open where the match is weak. Clone size, where shown, is once, few, many, or a class for clones that have expanded.

J: TRBJ1-4
size: NA
V: TRBV5-6
D: TRBD1
length: 15
CDR3: CASSLGTGNNEKLFF
DNA: TGTGCCAGCAGCTTGGGGACAGGAAATAATGAAAAACTGTTTTTT

J: TRBJ1-2
size: NA
V: TRBV28
D: TRBD1
length: 13
CDR3: CASSPDRVWGYTF
DNA: TGTGCCAGCAGCCCGGACAGGGTGTGGGGCTACACCTTC

J: TRBJ2-5
size: NA
V: TRBV10-1
D: TRBD2
length: 15
CDR3: CASSGGLAAQETQYF
DNA: TGCGCCAGCAGTGGGGGACTAGCGGCCCAAGAGACCCAGTACTTC

J: TRBJ1-3
size: NA
V: TRBV7-9
D: NA
length: 15
CDR3: CASSLGDSPGNTIYF
DNA: TGTGCCAGCAGCTTGGGGGATTCCCCAGGAAACACCATATATTTT

J: TRBJ1-5
size: NA
V: TRBV6-1
D: NA
length: 13
CDR3: CAILEAGNQPQHF
DNA: TGTGCCATCTTAGAGGCAGGGAATCAGCCCCAGCATTTT

J: TRBJ1-5
size: NA
V: TRBV27
D: TRBD1
length: 16
CDR3: CASADTGQALHQPQHF
DNA: TGTGCCAGCGCCGACACCGGACAGGCTTTACATCAGCCCCAGCATTTT

J: TRBJ2-5
size: NA
V: TRBV7-3
D: TRBD1
length: 14
CDR3: CASSLGQHQETQYF
DNA: TGTGCCAGCAGCTTGGGACAGCATCAAGAGACCCAGTACTTC

J: TRBJ2-7
size: NA
V: TRBV19
D: NA
length: 14
CDR3: CASSISRGRYEQYF
DNA: TGTGCCAGTAGCATAAGCCGGGGACGCTACGAGCAGTACTTC

J: TRBJ2-7
size: NA
V: TRBV5-1
D: NA
length: 12
CDR3: CASSPGEGGQYF
DNA: TGCGCCAGCAGCCCGGGGGAAGGCGGGCAGTACTTC

J: TRBJ1-1
size: NA
V: TRBV10-1
D: TRBD1
length: 16
CDR3: CASSYLRGPGPTEAFF
DNA: TGCGCCAGCAGCTATTTGAGGGGGCCTGGGCCCACTGAAGCTTTCTTT

J: TRBJ2-7
size: NA
V: TRBV4-1
D: TRBD2
length: 15
CDR3: CASSQGLAGEGEQYF
DNA: TGCGCCAGCAGCCAAGGACTAGCGGGAGAGGGCGAGCAGTACTTC

J: TRBJ2-3
size: NA
V: TRBV6-1
D: TRBD2
length: 13
CDR3: CASAGGSTDTQYF
DNA: TGTGCCAGCGCCGGGGGGTCCACAGATACGCAGTATTTT

J: TRBJ1-4
size: NA
V: TRBV6-5
D: NA
length: 15
CDR3: CASSRTDATNEKLFF
DNA: TGTGCCAGCAGTCGTACTGATGCAACTAATGAAAAACTGTTTTTT

J: TRBJ1-1
size: NA
V: TRBV12-5
D: NA
length: 14
CDR3: CASGPETPVTEAFF
DNA: TGTGCTAGTGGTCCCGAGACACCCGTGACTGAAGCTTTCTTT

J: TRBJ1-2
size: NA
V: TRBV28
D: NA
length: 14
CDR3: CASSLHSVPYGYTF
DNA: TGTGCCAGCAGTTTACACAGCGTTCCCTATGGCTACACCTTC

J: TRBJ2-3
size: NA
V: TRBV4-1
D: NA
length: 13
CDR3: CASSQTITDTQYF
DNA: TGCGCCAGCAGCCAGACTATTACAGATACGCAGTATTTT

J: TRBJ2-1
size: NA
V: TRBV7-8
D: TRBD1
length: 15
CDR3: CASSYGTGTYNEQFF
DNA: TGTGCCAGCAGCTATGGGACAGGGACCTACAATGAGCAGTTCTTC

J: TRBJ1-2
size: NA
V: TRBV15
D: NA
length: 14
CDR3: CATSRDRGGYGYTF
DNA: TGTGCCACCAGCAGAGATCGGGGCGGCTATGGCTACACCTTC

J: TRBJ2-3
size: NA
V: TRBV7-3
D: NA
length: 13
CDR3: CASSPGTPDTQYF
DNA: TGTGCCAGCAGCCCCGGCACTCCAGATACGCAGTATTTT

J: TRBJ1-2
size: NA
V: TRBV2
D: TRBD1
length: 14
CDR3: CASNQQGAGYGYTF
DNA: TGTGCCAGCAACCAACAGGGGGCCGGCTATGGCTACACCTTC

J: TRBJ2-5
size: NA
V: TRBV5-4
D: NA
length: 15
CDR3: CASSLWGSEQETQYF
DNA: TGTGCCAGCAGCTTGTGGGGGAGTGAGCAAGAGACCCAGTACTTC

J: TRBJ1-1
size: NA
V: TRBV28
D: NA
length: 13
CDR3: CASSAPEGGSAFF
DNA: TGTGCCAGCAGCGCCCCGGAGGGCGGTTCGGCTTTCTTT

J: TRBJ2-5
size: NA
V: TRBV4-2
D: NA
length: 14
CDR3: CASSQVGGQETQYF
DNA: TGTGCCAGCAGCCAAGTCGGGGGCCAAGAGACCCAGTACTTC

J: TRBJ1-2
size: few
V: TRBV10-2
D: TRBD1
length: 14
CDR3: CASSTGQGVYGYTF
DNA: TGCGCCAGCAGTACTGGACAGGGGGTCTATGGCTACACCTTC

J: TRBJ2-2
size: NA
V: TRBV5-1
D: TRBD1
length: 14
CDR3: CASTTGTNTGELFF
DNA: TGCGCCAGTACGACAGGGACAAACACCGGGGAGCTGTTTTTT

J: TRBJ1-2
size: NA
V: TRBV9
D: TRBD1
length: 14
CDR3: CASSVGQGLYGYTF
DNA: TGTGCCAGCAGCGTCGGACAGGGCCTCTATGGCTACACCTTC

J: TRBJ2-5
size: NA
V: TRBV29-1
D: TRBD1
length: 12
CDR3: CSALTGGETQYF
DNA: TGCAGCGCCCTGACAGGGGGGGAGACCCAGTACTTC

J: TRBJ2-1
size: NA
V: TRBV12-5
D: NA
length: 13
CDR3: CASGLTRETEQFF
DNA: TGTGCTAGTGGTTTGACAAGGGAGACTGAGCAGTTCTTC

J: TRBJ1-1
size: NA
V: TRBV27
D: NA
length: 14
CDR3: CASSIGRPNTEAFF
DNA: TGTGCCAGCAGTATAGGACGGCCGAACACTGAAGCTTTCTTT

J: TRBJ1-4
size: NA
V: TRBV30
D: NA
length: 13
CDR3: CAWTRGLGEKLFF
DNA: TGTGCCTGGACCCGGGGCCTCGGGGAAAAACTGTTTTTT

J: TRBJ2-3
size: NA
V: TRBV5-1
D: TRBD2
length: 17
CDR3: CASSLPGTSGNTDTQYF
DNA: TGCGCCAGCAGCTTGCCCGGGACTAGCGGAAACACAGATACGCAGTATTTT

J: TRBJ1-2
size: NA
V: TRBV19
D: NA
length: 14
CDR3: CASSIGGASAGYTF
DNA: TGTGCCAGTAGTATAGGTGGGGCGAGTGCCGGCTACACCTTC

J: TRBJ2-2
size: NA
V: TRBV5-1
D: NA
length: 14
CDR3: CASSPPSVSGELFF
DNA: TGCGCCAGCAGCCCACCCTCGGTGTCCGGGGAGCTGTTTTTT

J: TRBJ2-1
size: NA
V: TRBV2
D: NA
length: 12
CDR3: CASIRYYNEQFF
DNA: TGTGCCAGCATTCGGTACTACAATGAGCAGTTCTTC

J: TRBJ2-5
size: NA
V: TRBV29-1
D: TRBD2
length: 15
CDR3: CSVETLLASQETQYF
DNA: TGCAGCGTTGAAACGCTACTAGCGAGCCAAGAGACCCAGTACTTC

J: TRBJ2-3
size: NA
V: TRBV19
D: TRBD1
length: 16
CDR3: CASIKQAGGAADTQYF
DNA: TGTGCCAGTATCAAACAAGCAGGGGGTGCGGCAGATACGCAGTATTTT

J: TRBJ1-1
size: NA
V: TRBV4-2
D: TRBD1
length: 16
CDR3: CASSHLQGQGNTEAFF
DNA: TGTGCCAGCAGCCACCTTCAGGGACAGGGCAACACTGAAGCTTTCTTT

J: TRBJ2-5
size: NA
V: TRBV28
D: NA
length: 11
CDR3: CATYGLETQYF
DNA: TGTGCCACCTACGGCTTAGAGACCCAGTACTTC

J: TRBJ1-6
size: NA
V: TRBV4-1
D: NA
length: 14
CDR3: CASSQGQVNSPLHF
DNA: TGCGCCAGCAGCCAGGGACAAGTTAATTCACCCCTCCACTTT

J: TRBJ2-7
size: NA
V: TRBV7-9
D: TRBD2
length: 17
CDR3: CASSLVVAGWSSYEQYF
DNA: TGTGCCAGCAGCTTAGTTGTAGCGGGATGGAGCTCCTACGAGCAGTACTTC

J: TRBJ2-1
size: NA
V: TRBV28
D: TRBD2
length: 19
CDR3: CASSFRIRLAGGRVNEQFF
DNA: TGTGCCAGCAGTTTCAGGATAAGACTAGCGGGAGGTCGGGTCAATGAGCAGTTCTTC

J: TRBJ2-2
size: NA
V: TRBV6-1
D: TRBD2
length: 19
CDR3: CASSAPGTSGILNTGELFF
DNA: TGTGCCAGCAGTGCTCCCGGGACTAGCGGGATTCTAAACACCGGGGAGCTGTTTTTT

J: TRBJ2-7
size: NA
V: TRBV27
D: TRBD1
length: 14
CDR3: CASTSGTGYYEQYF
DNA: TGTGCCAGCACCTCCGGGACAGGGTACTACGAGCAGTACTTC

J: TRBJ2-3
size: NA
V: TRBV27
D: NA
length: 15
CDR3: CASSSLGDSPDTQYF
DNA: TGTGCCAGCAGCTCCCTGGGGGATAGTCCAGATACGCAGTATTTT

J: TRBJ2-7
size: NA
V: TRBV7-8
D: NA
length: 14
CDR3: CASSAGQPPYEQYF
DNA: TGTGCCAGCAGCGCCGGACAGCCGCCTTACGAGCAGTACTTC

J: TRBJ1-1
size: NA
V: TRBV7-9
D: NA
length: 15
CDR3: CASSLGTFENTEAFF
DNA: TGTGCCAGCAGCTTAGGGACTTTCGAGAACACTGAAGCTTTCTTT

J: TRBJ1-2
size: once
V: TRBV28
D: TRBD1
length: 15
CDR3: CASSFSRGFGYGYTF
DNA: TGTGCCAGCAGCTTTTCCAGGGGGTTCGGCTATGGCTACACCTTC

J: TRBJ1-2
size: NA
V: TRBV5-1
D: TRBD1
length: 13
CDR3: CASTTGGTYGYTF
DNA: TGCGCCAGCACCACAGGGGGCACCTATGGCTACACCTTC

J: TRBJ2-7
size: NA
V: TRBV7-9
D: TRBD2
length: 16
CDR3: CASSSSPVAGQDEQYF
DNA: TGTGCCAGCAGCTCTAGTCCGGTAGCGGGACAAGACGAGCAGTACTTC

J: TRBJ1-5
size: NA
V: TRBV6-5
D: NA
length: 15
CDR3: CASSSYGSHGQPQHF
DNA: TGTGCCAGCAGTTCATATGGGTCGCACGGTCAGCCCCAGCATTTT

J: TRBJ1-4
size: NA
V: TRBV4-2
D: NA
length: 15
CDR3: CASSLGGGGKEKLFF
DNA: TGTGCCAGCAGCCTCGGGGGCGGCGGCAAGGAAAAACTGTTTTTT

J: TRBJ1-1
size: once
V: TRBV29-1
D: NA
length: 15
CDR3: CSVPSMGQGNTEAFF
DNA: TGCAGCGTTCCTTCGATGGGGCAGGGGAATACTGAAGCTTTCTTT

J: TRBJ2-1
size: NA
V: TRBV9
D: NA
length: 14
CDR3: CASGWGQAGDEQFF
DNA: TGTGCCAGCGGGTGGGGACAGGCGGGGGATGAGCAGTTCTTC